What follows are 5 T cell receptor beta chains derived from one specimen sequenced in a study of blood T cell repertoires in COVID-19. Repertoires were generated with immunoSEQ multiplex PCR, while TCRdb's copy carries only in-frame clones and drops some. Among about 150,000 clones, 65% to 90% were seen once, and the ten largest hold roughly 6.8%. The sample was peripheral blood. The receptors were sampled from a woman aged 50 to 65 in a cohort sampled during active or convalescent COVID-19.

The chain recombines TRBV7-9 with TRBJ1-1, with a tentative D call TRBD1 (5 bases). The V gene's germline CDR1 is SEHNR and CDR2 FQNEAQ (reference sequence). V shed 5 bases and J shed 5 bases, with 12 bases lying between them. The CDR3 has 13 amino acids. Written as DNA, the CDR3 is TGTGCCAGCAGCCCAACACAGGTGACTGAAGCTTTCTTT. Translation gives CASSPTQVTEAFF.

The rearrangement links TRBV20-1 to TRBJ1-5; maybe TRBD1 (6 bases). V shed 3 bases and J shed 2 bases, with 14 bases lying between them. The CDR3 covers 15 residues. The germline gives CDR1 DFQATT, CDR2 SNEGSKA (reference sequence). The CDR3: CSASNRAGGNQPQHF. For the CDR3, the DNA is TGCAGTGCTAGTAACCGGGCAGGGGGCAATCAGCCCCAGCATTTT.

This chain links TRBV5-1 with TRBJ1-1; D might be TRBD1 (6 bases). In germline, CDR1 is SGHRS, CDR2 YFSETQ. V gave up 7 bases and J gave up 2 bases, with 18 bases separating them. The CDR3 loop spans 15 amino acids. The CDR3 bases are TGCGCCAGCGAAAATACAATAGGGGGAAACACTGAAGCTTTCTTT. Translated, it gives CASENTIGGNTEAFF.

This rearrangement joins TRBV6-6 to TRBJ2-5; 8 bases fit TRBD1. The CDR3 has 13 amino acids. The trim removed 5 bases at V and 9 bases at J, leaving 8 bases unmatched. Germline assignment: CDR1 MNHNY and CDR2 SVGAGI (reference sequence). DNA for the CDR3: TGTGCCAGCAGTGGACAGGGTGCTGGGGCCCAGTACTTC. Amino acid sequence: CASSGQGAGAQYF.

Only one count was recorded for this clone. The V and J genes are TRBV6-5 and TRBJ2-1, with D perhaps matching TRBD2 (6 bases). Deletions cut 2 bases from V and 6 bases from J, with 17 bases between. The CDR3 is 16 residues long. The germline CDR1 and CDR2 sequences are MNHEY and SVGAGI. The CDR3: CASSYKAEEGSNEQFF. CDR3 sequence (DNA): TGTGCCAGCAGTTACAAGGCCGAGGAGGGCTCCAATGAGCAGTTCTTC.